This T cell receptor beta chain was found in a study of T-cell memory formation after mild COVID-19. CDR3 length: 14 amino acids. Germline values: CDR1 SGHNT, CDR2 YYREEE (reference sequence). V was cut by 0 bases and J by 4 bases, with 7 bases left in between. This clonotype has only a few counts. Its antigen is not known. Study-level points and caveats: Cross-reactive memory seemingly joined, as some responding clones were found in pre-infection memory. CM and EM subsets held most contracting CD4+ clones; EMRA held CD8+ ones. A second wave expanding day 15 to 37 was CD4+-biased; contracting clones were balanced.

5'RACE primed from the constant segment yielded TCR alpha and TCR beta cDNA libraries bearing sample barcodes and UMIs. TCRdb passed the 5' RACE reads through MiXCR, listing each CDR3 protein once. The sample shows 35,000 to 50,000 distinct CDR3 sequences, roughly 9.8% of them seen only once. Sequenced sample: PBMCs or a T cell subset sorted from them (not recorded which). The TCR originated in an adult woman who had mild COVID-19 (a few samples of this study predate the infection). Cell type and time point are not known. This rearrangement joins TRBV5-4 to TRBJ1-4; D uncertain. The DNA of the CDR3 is TGTGCCAGCAGCTTGGGGCAGAATAATGAAAAACTGTTTTTT. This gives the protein CASSLGQNNEKLFF. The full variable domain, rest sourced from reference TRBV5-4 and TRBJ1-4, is ETGVTQSPTHLIKTRGQQVTLRCSSQSGHNTVSWYQQALGQGPQFIFQYYREEENGRGNFPPRFSGLQFPNYSSELNVNALELDDSALYLCASSLGQNNEKLFFGSGTQLSVL.